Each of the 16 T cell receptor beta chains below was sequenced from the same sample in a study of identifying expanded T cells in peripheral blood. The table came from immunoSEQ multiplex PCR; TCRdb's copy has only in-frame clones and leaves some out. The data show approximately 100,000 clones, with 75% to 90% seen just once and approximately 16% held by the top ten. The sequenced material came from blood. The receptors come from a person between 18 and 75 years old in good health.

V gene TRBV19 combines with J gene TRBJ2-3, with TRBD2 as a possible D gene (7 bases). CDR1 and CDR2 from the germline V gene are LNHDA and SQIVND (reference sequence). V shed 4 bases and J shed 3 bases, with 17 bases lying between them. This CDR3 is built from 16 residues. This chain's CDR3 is CASSSAGGRGTDTQYF. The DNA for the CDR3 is TGTGCCAGTAGTAGCGCCGGGGGGCGAGGGACAGATACGCAGTATTTT.

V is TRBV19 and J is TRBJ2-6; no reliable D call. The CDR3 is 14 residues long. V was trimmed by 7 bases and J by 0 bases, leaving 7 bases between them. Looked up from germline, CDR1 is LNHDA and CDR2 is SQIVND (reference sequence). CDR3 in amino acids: CASTLPSGANVLTF. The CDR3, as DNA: TGTGCCAGTACCCTCCCCTCTGGGGCCAACGTCCTGACTTTC.

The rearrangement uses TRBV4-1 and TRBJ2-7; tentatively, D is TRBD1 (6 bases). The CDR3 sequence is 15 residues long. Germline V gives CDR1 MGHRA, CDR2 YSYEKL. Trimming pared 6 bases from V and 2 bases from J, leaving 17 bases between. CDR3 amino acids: CASSLAQGLAYEQYF. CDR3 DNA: TGCGCCAGCAGTCTTGCTCAGGGGTTGGCCTACGAGCAGTACTTC.

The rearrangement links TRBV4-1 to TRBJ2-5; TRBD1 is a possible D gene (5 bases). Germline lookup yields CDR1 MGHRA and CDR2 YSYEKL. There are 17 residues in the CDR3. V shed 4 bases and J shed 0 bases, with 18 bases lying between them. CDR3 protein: CASSRTRVVDNQETQYF. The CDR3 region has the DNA TGCGCCAGCAGCCGAACTCGGGTCGTGGACAACCAAGAGACCCAGTACTTC.

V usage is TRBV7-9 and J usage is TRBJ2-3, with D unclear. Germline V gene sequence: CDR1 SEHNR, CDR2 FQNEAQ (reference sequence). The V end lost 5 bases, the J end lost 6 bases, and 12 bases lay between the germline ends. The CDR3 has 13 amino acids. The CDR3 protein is CASSPPAGDTQYF. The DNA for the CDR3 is TGTGCCAGCAGCCCGCCTGCCGGCGATACGCAGTATTTT.

CDR3: CASSLAGQGNQPQHF. DNA for the CDR3: TGCGCCAGCAGCTTGGCGGGACAGGGCAATCAGCCCCAGCATTTT. This chain links TRBV5-1 with TRBJ1-5; TRBD1 matches at 8 bases. The CDR3 length is 15 residues. Germline V CDR1 and CDR2: SGHRS, YFSETQ. Trimming took 0 bases from V and 2 from J; bases not matched to a gene: 1.

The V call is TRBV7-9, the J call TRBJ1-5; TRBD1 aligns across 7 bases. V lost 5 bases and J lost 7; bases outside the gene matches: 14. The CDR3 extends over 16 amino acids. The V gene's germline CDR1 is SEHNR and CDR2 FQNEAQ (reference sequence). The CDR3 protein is CASSLFGGRGTQPQHF. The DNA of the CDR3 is TGTGCCAGCAGCCTATTTGGAGGCAGGGGGACGCAGCCCCAGCATTTT.

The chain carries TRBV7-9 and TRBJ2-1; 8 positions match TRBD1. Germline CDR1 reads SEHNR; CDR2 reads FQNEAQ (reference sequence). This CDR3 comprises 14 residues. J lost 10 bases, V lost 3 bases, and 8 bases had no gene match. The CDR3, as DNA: TGTGCCAGCAGCTTGGTCGGACAGGGCTTCGAGCAGTTCTTC. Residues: CASSLVGQGFEQFF.

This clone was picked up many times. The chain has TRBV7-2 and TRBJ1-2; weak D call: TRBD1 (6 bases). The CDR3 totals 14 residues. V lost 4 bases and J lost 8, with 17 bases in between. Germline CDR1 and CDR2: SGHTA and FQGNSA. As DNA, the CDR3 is TGTGCCAGCAGCTCAACCTGGGGGCAGGAAGGCTACACCTTC. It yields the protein CASSSTWGQEGYTF. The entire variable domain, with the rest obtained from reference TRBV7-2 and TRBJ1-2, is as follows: GAGVSQSPSNKVTEKGKDVELRCDPISGHTALYWYRQSLGQGLEFLIYFQGNSAPDKSGLPSDRFSAERTGGSVSTLTIQRTQQEDSAVYLCASSSTWGQEGYTFGSGTRLTVV.

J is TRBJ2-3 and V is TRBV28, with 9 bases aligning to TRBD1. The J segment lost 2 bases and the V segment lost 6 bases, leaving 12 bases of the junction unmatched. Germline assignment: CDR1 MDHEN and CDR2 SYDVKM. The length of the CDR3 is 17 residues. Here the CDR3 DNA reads TGTGCCAGCAGGGGTTCTGGGACAGGGCGACACACAGATACGCAGTATTTT. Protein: CASRGSGTGRHTDTQYF.

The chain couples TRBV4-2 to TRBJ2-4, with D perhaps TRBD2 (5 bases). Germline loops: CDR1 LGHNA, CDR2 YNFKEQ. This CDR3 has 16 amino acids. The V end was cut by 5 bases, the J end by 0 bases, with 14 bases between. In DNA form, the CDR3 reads TGTGCCAGCAGCTACGGGGATCCCTTAGCCAAAAACATTCAGTACTTC. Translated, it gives CASSYGDPLAKNIQYF.

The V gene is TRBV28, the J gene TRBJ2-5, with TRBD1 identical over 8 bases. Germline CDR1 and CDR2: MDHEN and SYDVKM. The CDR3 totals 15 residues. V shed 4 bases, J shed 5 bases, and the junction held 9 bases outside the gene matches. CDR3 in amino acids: CASSSATGAGETQYF. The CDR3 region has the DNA TGTGCCAGCAGTTCGGCGACAGGGGCTGGGGAGACCCAGTACTTC.

Here the CDR3 reads CASSSLAGGLYEQYF. CDR3 DNA sequence: TGTGCCAGCAGTTCCTTAGCGGGGGGGCTATACGAGCAGTACTTC. The chain carries TRBV28 and TRBJ2-7; 11 bases match TRBD2. This CDR3 contains 15 residues. V shed 4 bases, J shed 4 bases, and the junction held 6 bases outside the gene matches. Germline lookup yields CDR1 MDHEN and CDR2 SYDVKM.

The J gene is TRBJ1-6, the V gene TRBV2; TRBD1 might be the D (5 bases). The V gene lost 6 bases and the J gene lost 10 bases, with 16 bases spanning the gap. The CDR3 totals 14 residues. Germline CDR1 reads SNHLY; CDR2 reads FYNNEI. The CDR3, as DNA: TGTGCCAGCAGGGCCGGGACCATGGGGTCACCCCTCCACTTT. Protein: CASRAGTMGSPLHF.

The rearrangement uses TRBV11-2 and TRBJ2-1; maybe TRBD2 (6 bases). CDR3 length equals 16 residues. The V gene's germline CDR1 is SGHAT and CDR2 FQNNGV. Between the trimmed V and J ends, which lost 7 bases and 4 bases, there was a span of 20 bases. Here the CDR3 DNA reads TGTGCCAGCACCCATCCGGGCGGGGTGCAATACAATGAGCAGTTCTTC. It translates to CASTHPGGVQYNEQFF.

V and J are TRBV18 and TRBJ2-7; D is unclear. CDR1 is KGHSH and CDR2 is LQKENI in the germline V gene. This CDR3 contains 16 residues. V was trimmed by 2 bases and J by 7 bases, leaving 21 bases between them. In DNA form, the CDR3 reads TGTGCCAGCTCACCAGAGCCCACCGCGACCGAGGATGAGCAGTACTTC. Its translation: CASSPEPTATEDEQYF.